Shown below are 23 T cell receptor beta chains from a single sample sequenced in a study of T cell responses to AZD1222 COVID-19 vaccine. Produced via immunoSEQ multiplex PCR; TCRdb's table is partial and in-frame only. The sample has about 120,000 clones; around 90% are singletons. Here the sequenced sample was peripheral blood, taken on day 0 of MenACWY control vaccination. These TCRs come from an adult in good health.

This chain uses TRBV28 with TRBJ1-1; tentative D call: TRBD1 (6 bases). Germline CDR1 MDHEN, CDR2 SYDVKM. The CDR3 has 17 residues. Trimming removed 6 bases at V and 1 base at J, with 21 bases between. CDR3 bases: TGTGCCAGCAGCAAAAGGGGAACAGGGATAGGGAACACTGAAGCTTTCTTT. Its translation: CASSKRGTGIGNTEAFF.

This chain joins TRBV28 and TRBJ1-3; TRBD1 matches 7 bases. Germline-derived CDR1 and CDR2 are MDHEN and SYDVKM. This CDR3 is built from 16 residues. The junction had 7 bases not matched to a gene; V was cut back by 5 bases and J by 0 bases. The CDR3 sequence: CASSRGQSVSGNTIYF. The CDR3 nucleotides are TGTGCCAGCAGTCGGGGACAGTCGGTCTCTGGAAACACCATATATTTT.

This clone came up once. The rearrangement uses TRBV19 and TRBJ2-5; no clear D. Trimming removed 5 bases at V and 1 base at J, with 8 bases between. The CDR3 has 13 amino acids. Germline CDR1 reads LNHDA; CDR2 reads SQIVND (reference sequence). CDR3 nucleotide sequence: TGTGCCAGTAGTGAGGCGGCCCAAGAGACCCAGTACTTC. Residues: CASSEAAQETQYF.

V is TRBV7-2 and J is TRBJ2-4, with TRBD2 matching over 11 bases. Germline trimming cut 2 bases from V and 1 base from J; bases unmatched to any gene: 10. The CDR3 runs 19 residues. Germline CDR1 reads SGHTA; CDR2 reads FQGNSA. The CDR3: CASSLFLAGGHLAKNIQYF. In DNA form, the CDR3 reads TGTGCCAGCAGCTTATTCTTAGCGGGGGGGCATCTGGCCAAAAACATTCAGTACTTC.

The rearrangement links TRBV28 to TRBJ1-5; unclear D gene. The ends were cut back, 7 bases at V and 4 bases at J, with 11 bases in the middle. The CDR3 spans 13 residues. Germline CDR1 reads MDHEN; CDR2 reads SYDVKM. CDR3 sequence: CASTAGPNQPQHF. In DNA form, the CDR3 reads TGTGCCAGCACGGCGGGCCCTAATCAGCCCCAGCATTTT.

The chain joins TRBV5-4 to TRBJ2-7; D is possibly TRBD2 (6 bases). Per germline, CDR1 SGHNT and CDR2 YYREEE (reference sequence). V lost 0 bases and J lost 6, with 10 bases in between. The CDR3 spans 13 residues. DNA of the CDR3: TGTGCCAGCAGCTTGGTGGTCGGGGGCGAGCAGTACGTC. Protein sequence: CASSLVVGGEQYV.

This clone has just one count. The chain carries TRBV6-5 and TRBJ1-1, with a weak D call TRBD1 (5 bases). The CDR3 is made up of 14 amino acids. The V gene's germline CDR1 is MNHEY and CDR2 SVGAGI. The V and J ends lost 0 bases and 3 bases respectively, with 8 bases between them. As DNA, the CDR3 is TGTGCCAGCAGTTACTCGGCGGGGGACACTGAAGCTTTCTTT. Residues: CASSYSAGDTEAFF.

The count of this clone is one. The V and J genes are TRBV2 and TRBJ1-5, with D hard to call. Trimming removed 6 bases at V and 1 base at J, with 13 bases between. The CDR3 extends over 15 amino acids. The germline gives CDR1 SNHLY, CDR2 FYNNEI. CDR3 nucleotide sequence: TGTGCCAGCAGGGGCGGAACTACGAGCAATCAGCCCCAGCATTTT. Translating it yields CASRGGTTSNQPQHF.

This sequence joins TRBV3-1 (or the pseudogene TRBV3-2) and TRBJ2-2; TRBD1 agrees at 8 bases. The CDR3 has 15 amino acids. Germline loops: CDR1 LGHDT, CDR2 YNNKEL (reference sequence). V lost 0 bases, J lost 6 bases, and 3 bases stayed unmatched. The CDR3 coding sequence is TGTGCCAGCAGCCAAGACAGGGGGCCGGCCGGGGAGCTGTTTTTT. Protein sequence: CASSQDRGPAGELFF.

The chain uses TRBV12-3 or TRBV12-4 and TRBJ2-3; D is unclear. V was clipped by 4 bases and J by 2 bases, with 1 base between them. CDR3 length: 11 residues. CDR3 residues: CASSSTDTQYF. CDR3 DNA sequence: TGTGCCAGCAGTTCCACAGATACGCAGTATTTT.

The rearrangement joins TRBV5-1 to TRBJ2-3, with 7 bases identical to TRBD2. Per the germline V gene, CDR1 is SGHRS and CDR2 is YFSETQ. The CDR3 loop spans 15 amino acids. Trimming took 4 bases from V and 0 from J; bases not matched to a gene: 5. CDR3 sequence reads: CASSLGTISTDTQYF. The CDR3, as DNA: TGCGCCAGCAGCCTCGGGACTATCAGCACAGATACGCAGTATTTT. Based on the CDR3 plus reference TRBV5-1 and TRBJ2-3, the full variable domain is KAGVTQTPRYLIKTRGQQVTLSCSPISGHRSVSWYQQTPGQGLQFLFEYFSETQRNKGNFPGRFSGRQFSNSRSEMNVSTLELGDSALYLCASSLGTISTDTQYFGPGTRLTVL.

This chain connects TRBV29-1 to TRBJ2-3; weak D call: TRBD2 (6 bases). This CDR3 region has 14 residues. Trimming removed 4 bases from V and 2 bases from J, with 13 bases in between. CDR1 is SQVTM and CDR2 is ANQGSEA in the germline V gene. DNA for the CDR3: TGCAGCGTTGTGGGTAGCGGCTCCACAGATACGCAGTATTTT. Translation gives CSVVGSGSTDTQYF.

The chain recombines TRBV19 with TRBJ2-5, with 7 bases that match TRBD2. After removal of 10 bases from V and 5 bases from J, the junction contained 19 bases not matched to a gene. The CDR3 has 16 residues. Germline assignment: CDR1 LNHDA and CDR2 SQIVND (reference sequence). This CDR3 reads CATSKGGTQGLETQYF. For the CDR3, the DNA is TGTGCCACCTCCAAGGGAGGGACCCAGGGTTTGGAGACCCAGTACTTC.

The chain employs TRBV27 and TRBJ1-5, with D hard to call. V was trimmed by 2 bases and J by 5 bases, leaving 10 bases between them. CDR3 size: 14 residues. In germline, CDR1 is MNHEY, CDR2 SMNVEV (reference sequence). The CDR3 DNA follows: TGTGCCAGCAGTTTAATGCCTGGCCATCAGCCCCAGCATTTT. Protein sequence: CASSLMPGHQPQHF.

V is TRBV29-1 and J is TRBJ2-3; 9 bases fit TRBD2. CDR1 and CDR2 (germline): SQVTM, ANQGSEA. This CDR3 has 15 amino acids. The junction had 6 bases not matched to a gene; V was cut back by 3 bases and J by 2 bases. The CDR3 loop reads CSVEPSGITTDTQYF. CDR3 nucleotides: TGCAGCGTTGAGCCTAGCGGGATAACCACAGATACGCAGTATTTT.

This clone was seen only once. J is TRBJ2-6 and V is TRBV14, with D perhaps TRBD2 (5 bases). Germline CDR1 SGHDN, CDR2 FVKESK. The CDR3 runs to 16 residues. The V and J ends lost 5 bases and 0 bases respectively, with 11 bases between them. The CDR3 reads CASSKSGSSGANVLTF. CDR3 bases: TGTGCCAGCAGCAAAAGCGGTAGCTCTGGGGCCAACGTCCTGACTTTC.

V gene TRBV5-4 combines with J gene TRBJ2-3, with 7 nucleotides matching TRBD1. Germline V lookup: CDR1 SGHNT, CDR2 YYREEE (reference sequence). The CDR3 runs to 18 residues. V lost 4 bases, J lost 0 bases, and 14 bases stayed unmatched. CDR3 nucleotide sequence: TGTGCCAGCAGCCCACCGGGACAGTTATACTCTAGCACAGATACGCAGTATTTT. As protein: CASSPPGQLYSSTDTQYF.

The gene calls are TRBV9 and TRBJ2-3, with D perhaps assigned TRBD1 or TRBD2 (6 bases each). CDR1 and CDR2 (germline): SGDLS, YYNGEE. The ends were cut back, 3 bases at V and 1 base at J, with 12 bases in the middle. CDR3 size: 15 residues. CDR3: CASSGRGRGTDTQYF. The DNA for the CDR3 is TGTGCCAGCAGCGGACGGGGGCGCGGCACAGATACGCAGTATTTT.

This sequence joins TRBV11-3 and TRBJ2-1; D possibly corresponds to TRBD1 (6 bases). Trimming took off 5 bases at V and 6 bases at J, with 26 bases between the two ends. Germline-derived CDR1 and CDR2 are SGHNT and YENEEA. CDR3 length: 18 residues. Here the CDR3 DNA reads TGTGCCAGCAGCCTAACGGGGACAAGCCTACCGTCAATCAATGAGCAGTTCTTC. Its translation is CASSLTGTSLPSINEQFF.

CDR3 in amino acids: CASRPNWDRGRNQPQHF. DNA of the CDR3: TGTGCCAGCAGACCAAACTGGGACAGGGGGCGGAATCAGCCCCAGCATTTT. This chain uses TRBV28 with TRBJ1-5; 12 bases align to TRBD1. This CDR3 is 17 amino acids long. The V and J ends lost 6 bases and 4 bases, in that order; junction bases with no gene match: 10. Germline-derived CDR1 and CDR2 are MDHEN and SYDVKM.

The V and J genes are TRBV7-2 and TRBJ1-6; no clear D gene. Germline CDR1 is SGHTA and CDR2 is FQGNSA. Trimming shortened V by 1 base and J by 6 bases, and 4 bases separated the two germline ends. CDR3 length equals 13 residues. CDR3 sequence (DNA): TGTGCCAGCAGCTTAGGTCCTAATTCACCCCTCCACTTT. Its translation: CASSLGPNSPLHF.

The chain carries TRBV11-2 and TRBJ1-5, with D hard to call. The length of the CDR3 is 13 residues. V was trimmed by 5 bases and J by 7 bases, leaving 12 bases between them. Germline loops: CDR1 SGHAT, CDR2 FQNNGV. The CDR3, as DNA: TGTGCCAGCAGCCGGACTCTGGGGCAGCCCCAGCATTTT. This sequence encodes CASSRTLGQPQHF.

CDR3 residues: CASSRDTRTKNTEAFF. The CDR3 DNA reads TGTGCCAGCAGCAGGGACACCCGAACGAAAAACACTGAAGCTTTCTTT. The genes are TRBV5-4 and TRBJ1-1; D possibly corresponds to TRBD1 (6 bases). This CDR3 is 16 amino acids long. Between the trimmed V and J ends, which lost 4 bases and 2 bases, there was a span of 18 bases. Germline V CDR1 and CDR2: SGHNT, YYREEE (reference sequence). Using reference TRBV5-4 and TRBJ1-1 for the parts outside the CDR3, the full variable domain is ETGVTQSPTHLIKTRGQQVTLRCSSQSGHNTVSWYQQALGQGPQFIFQYYREEENGRGNFPPRFSGLQFPNYSSELNVNALELDDSALYLCASSRDTRTKNTEAFFGQGTRLTVV.